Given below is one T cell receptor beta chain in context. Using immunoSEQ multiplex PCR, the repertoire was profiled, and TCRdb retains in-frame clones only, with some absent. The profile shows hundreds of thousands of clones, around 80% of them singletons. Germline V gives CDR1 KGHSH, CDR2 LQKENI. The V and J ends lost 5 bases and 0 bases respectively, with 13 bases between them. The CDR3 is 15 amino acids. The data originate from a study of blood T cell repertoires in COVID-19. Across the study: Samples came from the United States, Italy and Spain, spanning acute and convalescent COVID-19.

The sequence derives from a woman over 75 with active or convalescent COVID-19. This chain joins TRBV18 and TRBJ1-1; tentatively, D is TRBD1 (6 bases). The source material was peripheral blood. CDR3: CASSSGQLLNTEAFF. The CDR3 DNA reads TGTGCCAGCTCATCGGGACAACTGTTGAACACTGAAGCTTTCTTT.